These 24 T cell receptor beta chains were all obtained from the same sample, sequenced in a study of blood T cell repertoires in COVID-19. Here immunoSEQ multiplex PCR was the method, and the copy in TCRdb shows in-frame clones only, minus some. This table holds around 160,000 clones, over 75% found once. Material for sequencing was PBMCs or T cells enriched from blood (not recorded which). The receptors here all came from a man in his forties who had recovered from COVID-19.

The rearrangement joins TRBV19 to TRBJ2-1, with D perhaps TRBD2 (6 bases). Per germline, CDR1 LNHDA and CDR2 SQIVND (reference sequence). The CDR3 has 16 residues. The V gene lost 4 bases and the J gene lost 5 bases, with 18 bases spanning the gap. CDR3 in amino acids: CASSTRRAPGDNEQFF. In DNA form, the CDR3 reads TGTGCCAGTAGTACCCGTCGGGCCCCGGGGGACAATGAGCAGTTCTTC.

This chain joins TRBV9 and TRBJ1-2, with 7 bases fitting TRBD1. The germline gives CDR1 SGDLS, CDR2 YYNGEE. With 0 bases clipped from V and 5 bases from J, the junction kept 10 bases outside the gene matches. The CDR3 contains 16 residues. CDR3 protein: CASSVEGRPGGYGYTF. The CDR3 DNA reads TGTGCCAGCAGCGTAGAAGGCCGCCCAGGGGGGTATGGCTACACCTTC.

This rearrangement joins TRBV18 to TRBJ2-3, with 7 bases fitting TRBD2. The germline gives CDR1 KGHSH, CDR2 LQKENI. The V gene end was trimmed by 5 bases and the J gene end by 8 bases; junction bases not matched to a gene: 4. The CDR3 spans 12 residues. This chain's CDR3 is CASSSIAGTQYF. CDR3 DNA: TGTGCCAGCTCATCTATAGCGGGTACGCAGTATTTT.

The chain couples TRBV9 to TRBJ1-2, with D perhaps matching TRBD1 (5 bases). The V end lost 1 base, the J end lost 1 base, and 14 bases lay between the germline ends. The CDR3 length is 16 residues. CDR1 and CDR2 from the germline V gene are SGDLS and YYNGEE. The CDR3 sequence: CASSVNPGQRNYGYTF. CDR3 sequence (DNA): TGTGCCAGCAGCGTAAACCCCGGACAACGTAACTATGGCTACACCTTC.

CDR3 nucleotide sequence: TGTGCCAGCAGCCTTCAATCAGGGCTGAACACTGAAGCTTTCTTT. Translating gives CASSLQSGLNTEAFF. The chain is built from TRBV11-2 and TRBJ1-1; D might be TRBD1 (5 bases). This CDR3 is 15 amino acids long. The V and J ends lost 5 bases and 0 bases respectively, with 13 bases between them. CDR1 SGHAT and CDR2 FQNNGV come from the germline V gene.

J is TRBJ1-2 and V is TRBV11-2; possibly TRBD1 for D (6 bases). The CDR3 sequence is 13 residues long. V lost 3 bases and J 7 bases, leaving 12 bases between the germline ends. The V gene's germline CDR1 is SGHAT and CDR2 FQNNGV. The CDR3 here is CASSFSGESGYTF. For the CDR3, the DNA is TGTGCCAGCAGCTTTTCAGGGGAGAGTGGCTACACCTTC.

This clone appeared a single time. This chain joins TRBV25-1 and TRBJ1-1, with D possibly TRBD1 on 5 matching bases. This CDR3 is 12 amino acids long. Germline-derived CDR1 and CDR2 are MGHDK and SYGVNS. The V gene lost 9 bases and the J gene lost 4 bases, with 12 bases spanning the gap. CDR3 sequence: CASRQGRTEAFF. CDR3 sequence (DNA): TGTGCCAGTCGTCAGGGTCGCACTGAAGCTTTCTTT.

This clone was counted between two and nine times. This rearrangement joins TRBV2 to TRBJ1-1; perhaps TRBD1 as D (5 bases). CDR1 and CDR2 (germline): SNHLY, FYNNEI. The V and J ends lost 4 bases and 1 base respectively, with 10 bases between them. The CDR3 is made up of 14 amino acids. In DNA, the CDR3 is TGTGCCAGCAGTGCGGGACTGCCGAACACTGAAGCTTTCTTT. As protein: CASSAGLPNTEAFF.

In its sample, this clone was seen a few times. The J gene is TRBJ2-1, the V gene TRBV5-1; TRBD2 agrees at 9 bases. Germline loops: CDR1 SGHRS, CDR2 YFSETQ. The CDR3 contains 14 residues. V lost 4 bases and J lost 6; bases outside the gene matches: 5. The CDR3 nucleotides are TGCGCCAGCAGCCGCGGGGGGGCCTTCAATGAGCAGTTCTTC. It yields the protein CASSRGGAFNEQFF.

The J gene is TRBJ2-5, the V gene TRBV18, with unresolved D. Trimming cost V 2 bases and J 5 bases, with 3 bases left between them. This CDR3 is built from 11 residues. Germline V CDR1 and CDR2: KGHSH, LQKENI. The CDR3 region has the DNA TGTGCCAGCTCACCAGAGGAGACCCAGTACTTC. Amino acid sequence: CASSPEETQYF.

This clone has just a few counts. The V and J genes are TRBV5-1 and TRBJ2-1; D remains unclear. CDR1 is SGHRS, CDR2 YFSETQ, per germline. Trimming shortened V by 2 bases and J by 5 bases, and 14 bases separated the two germline ends. This CDR3 is 15 amino acids long. For the CDR3, the DNA is TGCGCCAGCAGCTTCACGGAGCGAACTCACAATGAGCAGTTCTTC. This sequence encodes CASSFTERTHNEQFF.

This chain connects TRBV6-5 to TRBJ2-2; TRBD2 agrees at 12 bases. The germline V gene has CDR1 MNHEY and CDR2 SVGAGI. This CDR3 contains 14 residues. Trimming cost V 10 bases and J 7 bases; bases outside gene matches: 7. The CDR3 DNA sequence: TGTGCCATCAGGACTAGCGGGGTTTTCGGGGAGCTGTTTTTT. Amino acid sequence: CAIRTSGVFGELFF.

This CDR3 is CASSYRTPNRGELFF. The CDR3 region has the DNA TGTGCCAGCAGTTACAGGACACCTAACCGTGGGGAGCTGTTTTTT. This chain uses TRBV6-5 with TRBJ2-2; a possible D gene is TRBD1 (5 bases). Trimming took 2 bases from V and 8 from J, leaving 15 bases between them. CDR1 is MNHEY and CDR2 is SVGAGI in the germline V gene. The CDR3 totals 15 residues.

This clone was counted ten times or more. The chain carries TRBV2 and TRBJ2-7; 11 bases line up with TRBD2. The CDR3 is 16 residues long. Trimming removed 2 bases from V and 0 bases from J; junction bases left unmatched: 3. Germline CDR1 SNHLY, CDR2 FYNNEI. CDR3 residues: CASSESSGGISYEQYV. DNA of the CDR3: TGTGCCAGCAGTGAATCTAGCGGGGGGATCTCCTACGAGCAGTACGTC.

There are a few counts of this clone. This CDR3 reads CASSRGTSGGRDEQFF. The CDR3 region has the DNA TGTGCCAGCAGCCGCGGGACTAGCGGGGGTCGAGATGAGCAGTTCTTC. This chain connects TRBV7-9 to TRBJ2-1; TRBD2 matches at 14 bases. The CDR3 has 16 residues. Losses at the gene ends were 5 bases for V and 8 bases for J; bases not matched to a gene: 8. Per the germline V gene, CDR1 is SEHNR and CDR2 is FQNEAQ (reference sequence).

The genes are TRBV7-9 and TRBJ2-5, with 7 positions matching TRBD1. The V and J ends lost 4 bases and 2 bases, in that order; junction bases with no gene match: 13. The CDR3 consists of 17 residues. Germline CDR1 SEHNR, CDR2 FQNEAQ (reference sequence). CDR3: CASSSTRDRLLQETQYF. In DNA, the CDR3 is TGTGCCAGCAGCTCGACACGGGACAGATTATTACAAGAGACCCAGTACTTC.

The V gene is TRBV4-1, the J gene TRBJ2-7, with D possibly TRBD2 on 6 matching bases. Germline CDR1 MGHRA, CDR2 YSYEKL. The CDR3 sequence is 14 residues long. V was cut by 5 bases and J by 6 bases, with 17 bases left in between. The CDR3 reads CASSRLGPTGEQYF. The DNA for the CDR3 is TGCGCCAGCAGCAGACTAGGGCCTACCGGCGAGCAGTACTTC.

This clone occurred a few times. The rearrangement joins TRBV9 to TRBJ1-2; D gene uncertain. CDR1 is SGDLS and CDR2 is YYNGEE in the germline V gene. The CDR3 runs 13 residues. The V end lost 4 bases, the J end lost 2 bases, and 9 bases lay between the germline ends. CDR3 DNA sequence: TGTGCCAGCAGCCTTGGACTAAACTATGGCTACACCTTC. Amino acid sequence: CASSLGLNYGYTF.

V and J are TRBV2 and TRBJ2-5, with D possibly matching TRBD2 (6 bases). The CDR3 is 14 amino acids. From germline, CDR1 is SNHLY and CDR2 FYNNEI. V shed 4 bases and J shed 6 bases, with 15 bases lying between them. CDR3 sequence: CASSVGGVTQTQYF. In nucleotides, the CDR3 is TGTGCCAGCAGTGTGGGCGGGGTAACGCAGACCCAGTACTTC. Supplemented by reference TRBV2 and TRBJ2-5, the full variable domain reads EPEVTQTPSHQVTQMGQEVILRCVPISNHLYFYWYRQILGQKVEFLVSFYNNEISEKSEIFDDQFSVERPDGSNFTLKIRSTKLEDSAMYFCASSVGGVTQTQYFGPGTRLLVL.

V usage is TRBV4-1 and J usage is TRBJ2-7, with D maybe TRBD1 (6 bases). CDR3 length: 15 residues. Per germline, CDR1 MGHRA and CDR2 YSYEKL. The V gene lost 1 base and the J gene lost 3 bases, with 13 bases spanning the gap. The CDR3 loop reads CASSQGSEGGYEQYF. In DNA, the CDR3 is TGCGCCAGCAGCCAAGGATCTGAAGGGGGCTACGAGCAGTACTTC.

CDR3 in DNA: TGTGCCAGCAGCTCCCGAGCGGGGATCTCCTACGAGCAGTACTTC. Residues: CASSSRAGISYEQYF. V and J are TRBV27 and TRBJ2-7; 7 bases agree with TRBD2. The CDR3 loop spans 15 amino acids. J lost 0 bases, V lost 6 bases, and 8 bases had no gene match. Germline V gives CDR1 MNHEY, CDR2 SMNVEV (reference sequence).

The chain employs TRBV10-1 and TRBJ1-2; a possible D gene is TRBD1 (5 bases). CDR3 length: 13 amino acids. CDR1 and CDR2 (germline): WNHNN, SYGVQD (reference sequence). V lost 6 bases, J lost 4 bases, and 12 bases lay in between. Here the CDR3 DNA reads TGCGCCAGCAGCCCAGGGTGGGGCTATGGCTACACCTTC. As protein: CASSPGWGYGYTF.

The chain employs TRBV3-1 (or the pseudogene TRBV3-2) and TRBJ2-2, with TRBD2 matching 8 bases. The CDR3 has 15 amino acids. Per the germline V gene, CDR1 is LGHDT and CDR2 is YNNKEL (reference sequence). The junction had 4 bases not matched to a gene; V was cut back by 4 bases and J by 3 bases. In DNA, the CDR3 is TGTGCCAGCAGCCTTAGCGGGGTGCACACCGGGGAGCTGTTTTTT. This sequence encodes CASSLSGVHTGELFF.

The chain joins TRBV5-3 to TRBJ1-6, with 12 bases lining up with TRBD1. TRBV5-3 is an ORF; its function is uncertain. V gave up 2 bases and J gave up 10 bases; unmatched junction bases: 4. The CDR3 extends over 15 amino acids. The CDR3: CARSFGTGGGSPLHF. The CDR3 DNA reads as TGTGCCAGAAGCTTTGGGACAGGGGGCGGATCACCCCTCCACTTT.